The rows below give T cell receptor beta chains drawn from one sample of a study of OX40 agonist ivuxolimab in advanced cancers. Method: immunoSEQ multiplex PCR; TCRdb's copy keeps in-frame clones and lacks some. The data show under 75,000 clones, 80% to 90% seen once. This sample comprised CD4+ or CD8+ T cells sorted from blood, obtained in a trial of the OX40 agonist ivuxolimab. These receptors were obtained from an adult with an advanced solid tumor such as melanoma, head and neck, liver or kidney cancer. CDR3s include the opening cysteine and the closing phenylalanine or tryptophan. Fields, in order: CDR3 length, V gene, CDR3 protein.

len: 14
v_gene: TRBV4-3
CDR3aa: CASSQDLGGSTQYF

len: 16
v_gene: TRBV4-3
CDR3aa: CASSQEMLDPFYGYTF

len: 11
v_gene: TRBV6-5
CDR3aa: CASARGETQYF

len: 14
v_gene: TRBV19
CDR3aa: CASRTPGTLDGYTF

len: 15
v_gene: TRBV14
CDR3aa: CASSPVLRSQETQYF

len: 17
v_gene: TRBV2
CDR3aa: CASSEARRQGARQPQHF

len: 16
v_gene: TRBV7-2
CDR3aa: CASSWIGGTAANIQYF

len: 13
v_gene: TRBV28
CDR3aa: CASRPDSVYGYTF

len: 13
v_gene: TRBV14
CDR3aa: CASSQTVTYEQYF

len: 13
v_gene: TRBV18
CDR3aa: CASSPGTGTEAFF

len: 14
v_gene: TRBV5-1
CDR3aa: CASSLRGDTDTQYF

len: 13
v_gene: TRBV6-5
CDR3aa: CASSSLDRNEQFF

len: 17
v_gene: TRBV14
CDR3aa: CASSQDRTGLRRDEQYF

len: 14
v_gene: TRBV11-2
CDR3aa: CASSGRHLGTEAFF

len: 13
v_gene: TRBV7-2
CDR3aa: CASSLTVNYGYTF

len: 17
v_gene: TRBV4-3
CDR3aa: CASSQAMRRSSYNEQFF

len: 13
v_gene: TRBV10-3
CDR3aa: CAISEVLGETQYF

len: 16
v_gene: TRBV5-1
CDR3aa: CASCWTSGGARDTQYF

len: 14
v_gene: TRBV19
CDR3aa: CASSRARYNSPLHF

len: 14
v_gene: TRBV7-2
CDR3aa: CASSFFTLNQPQHF

len: 14
v_gene: TRBV6-1
CDR3aa: CASTEVAGRDTQYF

len: 13
v_gene: TRBV7-2
CDR3aa: CASSLLQTYEQYF

len: 11
v_gene: TRBV7-9
CDR3aa: CASRGPYEQYF

len: 13
v_gene: TRBV18
CDR3aa: CASSPSDKNIQYF

len: 14
v_gene: TRBV19
CDR3aa: CASSSRDIQWPQHF

len: 14
v_gene: TRBV29-1
CDR3aa: CSAWGGKTSYGYTF

len: 13
v_gene: TRBV14
CDR3aa: CASSPRRDGEQYF

len: 14
v_gene: TRBV5-1
CDR3aa: CASSFSGGDEKLFF

len: 15
v_gene: TRBV6-6
CDR3aa: CASSYEGPQGSPLHF

len: 16
v_gene: TRBV7-9
CDR3aa: CASSPATSGASYEQYF

len: 14
v_gene: TRBV5-1
CDR3aa: CASSLQGRQETQYF

len: 15
v_gene: TRBV6-4
CDR3aa: CASSRQGLAGNEQFF

len: 11
v_gene: TRBV29-1
CDR3aa: CSVVLSEKLFF

len: 17
v_gene: TRBV15
CDR3aa: CATSRGGGRARTDTQYF

len: 13
v_gene: TRBV7-3
CDR3aa: CASSLRGSDEQFF

len: 18
v_gene: TRBV10-2
CDR3aa: CASIQPPTAWTDSYEQYF

len: 15
v_gene: TRBV7-2
CDR3aa: CASSLGGGRNYGYTF

len: 15
v_gene: TRBV5-1
CDR3aa: CASSSTGTGLYGYTF

len: 15
v_gene: TRBV7-2
CDR3aa: CASSLVGGSGNEQFF

len: 14
v_gene: TRBV18
CDR3aa: CASSPRGTNYGYTF

len: 13
v_gene: TRBV19
CDR3aa: CASSRQWGQPQHF

len: 14
v_gene: TRBV29-1
CDR3aa: CSVRFPGGPGEQYF

len: 14
v_gene: TRBV6-6
CDR3aa: CASTVDRGVTEAFF

len: 16
v_gene: TRBV23-1
CDR3aa: CASSHFTGSVGYGYTF

len: 15
v_gene: TRBV7-2
CDR3aa: CASSSGTALNTEAFF

len: 14
v_gene: TRBV7-2
CDR3aa: CASSRGGSNEKLFF

len: 13
v_gene: TRBV30
CDR3aa: CAWRGENTGELFF

len: 16
v_gene: TRBV6-5
CDR3aa: CASSYSATGGQETQYF

len: 15
v_gene: TRBV12-5
CDR3aa: CASGLGQGMRNEQFF

len: 13
v_gene: TRBV19
CDR3aa: CASSHRGNTEAFF

len: 15
v_gene: TRBV5-1
CDR3aa: CASSSSVAGGHEQYF

len: 14
v_gene: TRBV7-2
CDR3aa: CASSLDAASNEQFF

len: 16
v_gene: TRBV6-5
CDR3aa: CASSYDRRGGDEKLFF

len: 14
v_gene: TRBV19
CDR3aa: CASVGGGSGNTIYF

len: 14
v_gene: TRBV18
CDR3aa: CASSPRGSGEKLFF

len: 13
v_gene: TRBV11-2
CDR3aa: CASSAGQNNEQFF

len: 13
v_gene: TRBV7-8
CDR3aa: CASSSDFSYEQYF

len: 14
v_gene: TRBV7-8
CDR3aa: CASSSRRGGNEQFF

len: 14
v_gene: TRBV15
CDR3aa: CATSSTPDTGELFF

len: 14
v_gene: TRBV29-1
CDR3aa: CSARRQEPPYEQYF